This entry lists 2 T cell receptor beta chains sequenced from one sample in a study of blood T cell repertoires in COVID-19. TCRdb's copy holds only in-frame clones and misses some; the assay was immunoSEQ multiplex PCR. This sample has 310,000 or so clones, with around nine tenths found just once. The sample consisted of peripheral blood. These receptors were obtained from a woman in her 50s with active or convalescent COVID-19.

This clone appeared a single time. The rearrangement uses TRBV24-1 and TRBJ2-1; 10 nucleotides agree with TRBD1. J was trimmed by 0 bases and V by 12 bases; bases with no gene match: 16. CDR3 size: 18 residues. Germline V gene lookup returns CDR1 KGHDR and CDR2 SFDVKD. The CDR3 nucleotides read TGTGCCTCGGGGACAGGGGACTCTATTAAAAGCTCCTACAATGAGCAGTTCTTC. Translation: CASGTGDSIKSSYNEQFF.

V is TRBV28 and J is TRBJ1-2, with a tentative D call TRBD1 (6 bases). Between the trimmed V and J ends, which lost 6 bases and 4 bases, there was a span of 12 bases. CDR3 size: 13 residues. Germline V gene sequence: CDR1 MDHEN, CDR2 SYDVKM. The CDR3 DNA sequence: TGTGCCAGCAGCCTCTTAGGGGGCTATGGCTACACCTTC. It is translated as CASSLLGGYGYTF.